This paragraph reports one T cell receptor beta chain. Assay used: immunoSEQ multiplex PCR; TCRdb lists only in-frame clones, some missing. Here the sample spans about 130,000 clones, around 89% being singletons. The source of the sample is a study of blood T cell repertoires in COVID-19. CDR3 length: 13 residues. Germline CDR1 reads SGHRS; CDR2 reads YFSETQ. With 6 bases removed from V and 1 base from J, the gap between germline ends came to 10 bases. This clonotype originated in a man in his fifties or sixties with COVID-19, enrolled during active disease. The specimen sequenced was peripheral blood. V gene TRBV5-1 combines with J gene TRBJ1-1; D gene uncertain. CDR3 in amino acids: CASTLAGNTEAFF. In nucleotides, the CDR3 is TGCGCCAGCACACTAGCGGGGAACACTGAAGCTTTCTTT.